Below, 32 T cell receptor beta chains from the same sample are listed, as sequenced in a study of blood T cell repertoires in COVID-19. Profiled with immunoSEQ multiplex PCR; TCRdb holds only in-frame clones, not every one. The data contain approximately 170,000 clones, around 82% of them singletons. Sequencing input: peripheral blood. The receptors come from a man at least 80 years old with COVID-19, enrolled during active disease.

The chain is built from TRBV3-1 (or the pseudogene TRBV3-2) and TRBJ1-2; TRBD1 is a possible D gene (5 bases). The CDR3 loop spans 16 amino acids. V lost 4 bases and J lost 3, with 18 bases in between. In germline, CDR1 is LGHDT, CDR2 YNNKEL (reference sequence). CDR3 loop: CASSPTGHRRDYGYTF. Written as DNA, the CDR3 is TGTGCCAGCAGCCCGACCGGACACCGAAGGGACTATGGCTACACCTTC.

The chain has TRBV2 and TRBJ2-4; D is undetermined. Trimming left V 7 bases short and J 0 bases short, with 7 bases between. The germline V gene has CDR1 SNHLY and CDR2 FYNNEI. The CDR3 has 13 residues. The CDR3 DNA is TGTGCCAGCACAAAACTAGCCAAAAACATTCAGTACTTC. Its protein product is CASTKLAKNIQYF.

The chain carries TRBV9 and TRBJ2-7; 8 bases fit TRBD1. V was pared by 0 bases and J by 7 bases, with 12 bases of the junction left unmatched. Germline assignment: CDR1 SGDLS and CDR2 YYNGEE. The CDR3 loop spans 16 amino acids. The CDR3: CASSVAGQGAFVEQYF. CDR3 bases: TGTGCCAGCAGCGTAGCTGGTCAGGGGGCGTTCGTAGAGCAGTACTTC.

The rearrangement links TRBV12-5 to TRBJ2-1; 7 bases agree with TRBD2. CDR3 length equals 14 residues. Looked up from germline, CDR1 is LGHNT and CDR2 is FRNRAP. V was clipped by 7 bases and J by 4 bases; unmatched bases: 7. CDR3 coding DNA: TGTGCTAGTGTAGGGCTAGCGGAATACAATGAGCAGTTCTTC. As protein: CASVGLAEYNEQFF.

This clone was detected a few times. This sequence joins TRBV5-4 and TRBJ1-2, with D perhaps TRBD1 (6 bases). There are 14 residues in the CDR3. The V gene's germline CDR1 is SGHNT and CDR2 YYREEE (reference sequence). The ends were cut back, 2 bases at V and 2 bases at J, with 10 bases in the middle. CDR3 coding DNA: TGTGCCAGCAGCTTTTTTGGACAGAACTATGGCTACACCTTC. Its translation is CASSFFGQNYGYTF.

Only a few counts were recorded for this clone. CDR3 protein: CASSLGGTGGFYGYTF. CDR3 nucleotide sequence: TGCGCCAGCAGCTTGGGAGGTACAGGGGGCTTCTATGGCTACACCTTC. The J gene is TRBJ1-2, the V gene TRBV5-1; 9 bases are shared with TRBD1. The V segment lost 0 bases and the J segment 4 bases; nucleotides outside the gene matches: 7. This CDR3 region has 16 residues. The V gene's germline CDR1 is SGHRS and CDR2 YFSETQ.

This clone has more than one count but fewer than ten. The chain's CDR3 is CASSAQRPSSTDTQYF. DNA for the CDR3: TGTGCCAGCAGCGCACAACGTCCTTCATCCACAGATACGCAGTATTTT. The chain recombines TRBV7-2 with TRBJ2-3; no definite D call. Trimming cost V 5 bases and J 2 bases, with 17 bases left between them. Germline CDR1 reads SGHTA; CDR2 reads FQGNSA. The CDR3 sequence is 16 residues long.

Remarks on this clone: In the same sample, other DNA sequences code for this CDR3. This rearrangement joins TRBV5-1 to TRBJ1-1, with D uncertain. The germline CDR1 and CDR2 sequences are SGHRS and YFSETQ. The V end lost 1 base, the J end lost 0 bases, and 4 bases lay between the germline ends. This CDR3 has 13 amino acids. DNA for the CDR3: TGCGCCAGCAGCTTGCTAATGAACACTGAAGCTTTCTTT. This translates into CASSLLMNTEAFF. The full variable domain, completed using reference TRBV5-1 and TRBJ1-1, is KAGVTQTPRYLIKTRGQQVTLSCSPISGHRSVSWYQQTPGQGLQFLFEYFSETQRNKGNFPGRFSGRQFSNSRSEMNVSTLELGDSALYLCASSLLMNTEAFFGQGTRLTVV.

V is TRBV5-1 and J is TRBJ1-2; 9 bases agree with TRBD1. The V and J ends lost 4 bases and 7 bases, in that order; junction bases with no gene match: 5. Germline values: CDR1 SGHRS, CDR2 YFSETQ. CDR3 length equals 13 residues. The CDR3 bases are TGCGCCAGCAGCCGGGACAGGGTAGTTGGCTACACCTTC. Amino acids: CASSRDRVVGYTF.

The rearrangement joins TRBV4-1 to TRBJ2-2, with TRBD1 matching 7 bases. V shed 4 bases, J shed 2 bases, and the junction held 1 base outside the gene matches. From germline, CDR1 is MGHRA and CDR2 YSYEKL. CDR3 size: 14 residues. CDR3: CASSRTGNTGELFF. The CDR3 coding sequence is TGCGCCAGCAGCCGGACAGGCAACACCGGGGAGCTGTTTTTT.

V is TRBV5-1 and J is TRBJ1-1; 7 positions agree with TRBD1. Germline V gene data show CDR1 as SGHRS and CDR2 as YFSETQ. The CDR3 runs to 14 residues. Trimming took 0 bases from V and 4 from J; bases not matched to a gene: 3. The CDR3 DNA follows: TGCGCCAGCAGCTTGGCCCAGGGGGGCACTGAAGCTTTCTTT. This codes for CASSLAQGGTEAFF. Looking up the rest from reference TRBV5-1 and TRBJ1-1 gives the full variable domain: KAGVTQTPRYLIKTRGQQVTLSCSPISGHRSVSWYQQTPGQGLQFLFEYFSETQRNKGNFPGRFSGRQFSNSRSEMNVSTLELGDSALYLCASSLAQGGTEAFFGQGTRLTVV.

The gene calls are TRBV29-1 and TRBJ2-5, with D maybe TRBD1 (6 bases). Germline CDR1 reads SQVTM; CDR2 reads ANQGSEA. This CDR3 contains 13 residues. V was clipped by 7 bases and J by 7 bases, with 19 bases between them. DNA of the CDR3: TGCAGCGCCGAATGGGGGCGAGGGGGGACCCAGTACTTC. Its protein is CSAEWGRGGTQYF.

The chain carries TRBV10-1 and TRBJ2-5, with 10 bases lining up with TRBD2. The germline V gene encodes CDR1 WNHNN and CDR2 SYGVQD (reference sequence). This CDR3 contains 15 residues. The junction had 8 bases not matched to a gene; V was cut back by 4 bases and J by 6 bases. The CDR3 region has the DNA TGCGCCAGCAGTGTCGAAGCGGGGGGGCGAAAGACCCAGTACTTC. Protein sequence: CASSVEAGGRKTQYF.

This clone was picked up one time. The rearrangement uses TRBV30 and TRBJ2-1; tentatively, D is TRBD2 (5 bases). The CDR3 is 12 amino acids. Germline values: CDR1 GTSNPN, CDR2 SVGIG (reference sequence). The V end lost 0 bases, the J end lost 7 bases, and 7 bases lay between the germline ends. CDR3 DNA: TGTGCCTGGAGTGTACCGGGGAATGAGCAGTTCTTC. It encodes CAWSVPGNEQFF.

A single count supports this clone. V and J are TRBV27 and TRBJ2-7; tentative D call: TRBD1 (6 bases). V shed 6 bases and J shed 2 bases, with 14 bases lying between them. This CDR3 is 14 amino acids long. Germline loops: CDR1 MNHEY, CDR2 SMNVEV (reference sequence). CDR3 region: CASRLQGPTYEQYF. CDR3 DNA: TGTGCCAGCAGGTTACAGGGTCCAACCTACGAGCAGTACTTC.

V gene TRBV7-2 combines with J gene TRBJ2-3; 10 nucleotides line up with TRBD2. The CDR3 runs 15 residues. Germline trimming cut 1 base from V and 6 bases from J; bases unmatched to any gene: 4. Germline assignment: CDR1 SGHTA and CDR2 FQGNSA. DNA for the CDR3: TGTGCCAGCAGCTTAGTAGCGGGGGGCGTGGATACGCAGTATTTT. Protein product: CASSLVAGGVDTQYF.

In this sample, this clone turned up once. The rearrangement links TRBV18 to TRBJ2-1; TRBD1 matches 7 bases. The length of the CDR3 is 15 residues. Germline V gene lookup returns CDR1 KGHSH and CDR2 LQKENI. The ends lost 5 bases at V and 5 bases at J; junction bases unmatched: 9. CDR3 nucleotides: TGTGCCAGCTCATCTCCGGGACAGCTAGACAATGAGCAGTTCTTC. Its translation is CASSSPGQLDNEQFF.

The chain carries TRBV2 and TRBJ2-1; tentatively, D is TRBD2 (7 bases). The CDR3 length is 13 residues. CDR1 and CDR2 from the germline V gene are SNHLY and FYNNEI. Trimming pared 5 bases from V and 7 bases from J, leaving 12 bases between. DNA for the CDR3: TGTGCCAGCAGTAGGGGGGGGGCGAATGAGCAGTTCTTC. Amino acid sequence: CASSRGGANEQFF. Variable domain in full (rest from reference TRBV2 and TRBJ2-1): EPEVTQTPSHQVTQMGQEVILRCVPISNHLYFYWYRQILGQKVEFLVSFYNNEISEKSEIFDDQFSVERPDGSNFTLKIRSTKLEDSAMYFCASSRGGANEQFFGPGTRLTVL.

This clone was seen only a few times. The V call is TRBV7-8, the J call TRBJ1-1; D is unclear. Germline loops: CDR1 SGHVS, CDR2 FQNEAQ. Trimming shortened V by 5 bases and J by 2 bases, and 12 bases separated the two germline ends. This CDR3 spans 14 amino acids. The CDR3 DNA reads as TGTGCCAGCAGCCCCACAGCCCTAAACACTGAAGCTTTCTTT. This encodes CASSPTALNTEAFF.

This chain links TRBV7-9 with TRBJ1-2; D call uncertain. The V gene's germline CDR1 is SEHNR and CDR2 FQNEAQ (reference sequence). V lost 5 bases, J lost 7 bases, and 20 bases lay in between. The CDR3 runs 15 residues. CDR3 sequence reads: CASSQLDERGSGYTF. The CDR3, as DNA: TGTGCCAGCAGCCAACTCGACGAGCGCGGGTCTGGCTACACCTTC.

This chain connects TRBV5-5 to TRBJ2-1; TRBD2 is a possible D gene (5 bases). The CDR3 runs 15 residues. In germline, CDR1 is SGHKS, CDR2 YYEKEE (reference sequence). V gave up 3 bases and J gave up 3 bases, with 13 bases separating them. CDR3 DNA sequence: TGTGCCAGCAGCTCATCGGATCGGGGCTACAATGAGCAGTTCTTC. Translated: CASSSSDRGYNEQFF.

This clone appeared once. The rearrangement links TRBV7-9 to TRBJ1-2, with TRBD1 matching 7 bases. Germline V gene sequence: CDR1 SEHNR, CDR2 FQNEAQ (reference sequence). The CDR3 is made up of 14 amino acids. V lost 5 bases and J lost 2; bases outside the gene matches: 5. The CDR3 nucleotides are TGTGCCAGCAGCCGACAGGGATTAAACTATGGCTACACCTTC. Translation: CASSRQGLNYGYTF.

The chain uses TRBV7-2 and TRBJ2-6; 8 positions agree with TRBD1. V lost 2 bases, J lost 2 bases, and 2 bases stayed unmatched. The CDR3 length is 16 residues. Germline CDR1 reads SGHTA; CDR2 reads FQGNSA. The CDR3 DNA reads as TGTGCCAGCAGCTTACAGGGGGCGGCTGGGGCCAACGTCCTGACTTTC. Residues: CASSLQGAAGANVLTF.

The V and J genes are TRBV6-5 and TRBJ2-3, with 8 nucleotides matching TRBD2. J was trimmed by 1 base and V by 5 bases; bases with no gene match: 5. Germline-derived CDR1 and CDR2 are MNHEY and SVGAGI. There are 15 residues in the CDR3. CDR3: CASSTKRGRTDTQYF. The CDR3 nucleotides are TGTGCCAGCAGTACCAAGCGGGGGCGCACAGATACGCAGTATTTT.

CDR3 loop: CASSLVPRGSNEKLFF. Here the CDR3 DNA reads TGCGCCAGCAGCTTGGTCCCCAGGGGCTCCAATGAAAAACTGTTTTTT. The V call is TRBV5-1, the J call TRBJ1-4, with D perhaps matching TRBD1 (6 bases). Trimming cost V 0 bases and J 5 bases, with 14 bases left between them. CDR1 is SGHRS and CDR2 is YFSETQ in the germline V gene. The CDR3 is made up of 16 amino acids.

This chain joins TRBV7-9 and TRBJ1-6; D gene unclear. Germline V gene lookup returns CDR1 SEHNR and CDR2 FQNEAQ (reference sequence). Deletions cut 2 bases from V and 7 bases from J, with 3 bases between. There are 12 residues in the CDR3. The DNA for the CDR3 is TGTGCCAGCAGCTTATCGAATTCACCCCTCCACTTT. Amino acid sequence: CASSLSNSPLHF.

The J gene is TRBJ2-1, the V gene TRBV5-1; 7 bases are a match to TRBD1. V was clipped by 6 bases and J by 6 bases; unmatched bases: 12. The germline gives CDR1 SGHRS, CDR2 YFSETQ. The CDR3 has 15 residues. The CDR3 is CASTSQGSISNEQFF. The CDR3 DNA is TGCGCCAGCACCTCACAGGGGTCTATAAGCAATGAGCAGTTCTTC.

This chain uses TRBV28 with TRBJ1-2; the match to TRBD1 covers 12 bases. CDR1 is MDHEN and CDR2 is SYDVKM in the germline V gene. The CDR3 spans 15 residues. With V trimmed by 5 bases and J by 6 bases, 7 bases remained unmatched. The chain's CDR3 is CASSNSGTGGDGYTF. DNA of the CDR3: TGTGCCAGCAGTAACTCCGGGACAGGGGGCGATGGCTACACCTTC.

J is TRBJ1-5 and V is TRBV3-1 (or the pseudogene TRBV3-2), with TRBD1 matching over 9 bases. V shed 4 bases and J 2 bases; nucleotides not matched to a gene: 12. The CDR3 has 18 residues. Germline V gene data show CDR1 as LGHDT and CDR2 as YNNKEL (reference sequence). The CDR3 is CASSPGTGRGLGNQPQHF. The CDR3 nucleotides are TGTGCCAGCAGCCCCGGGACAGGGAGGGGCCTAGGCAATCAGCCCCAGCATTTT.

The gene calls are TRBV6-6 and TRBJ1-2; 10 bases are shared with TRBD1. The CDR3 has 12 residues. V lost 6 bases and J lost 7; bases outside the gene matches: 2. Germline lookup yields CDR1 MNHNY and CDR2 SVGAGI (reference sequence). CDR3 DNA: TGTGCCAGCAGCCGGGACAGGGGTGGCTACACCTTC. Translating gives CASSRDRGGYTF.

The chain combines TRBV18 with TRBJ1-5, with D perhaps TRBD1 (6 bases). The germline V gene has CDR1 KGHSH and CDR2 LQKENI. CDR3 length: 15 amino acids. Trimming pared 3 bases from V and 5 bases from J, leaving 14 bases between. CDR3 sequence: CASSPYTGTHQPQHF. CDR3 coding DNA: TGTGCCAGCTCACCCTATACAGGGACCCATCAGCCCCAGCATTTT.

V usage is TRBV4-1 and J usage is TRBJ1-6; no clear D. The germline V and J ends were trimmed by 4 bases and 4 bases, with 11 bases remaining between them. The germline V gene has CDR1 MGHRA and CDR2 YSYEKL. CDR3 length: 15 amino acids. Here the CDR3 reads CASSLASTYNSPLHF. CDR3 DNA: TGCGCCAGCAGCCTAGCAAGTACTTATAATTCACCCCTCCACTTT.